This T cell receptor (beta chain) was sequenced during a study of CD8+ T cells in alopecia areata. Whole-study context: Tofacitinib therapy took 6 to 18 months; 6 months off drug came after.

Treatment denoted: oral pan-JAK inhibitor, 5-10 mg twice daily. As to this clone: Its antigen is undetermined.

The CDR3 totals 13 residues. The V gene's germline CDR1 is SGHAT and CDR2 FQNNGV. V lost 2 bases and J 3 bases, leaving 6 bases between the germline ends. It was cDNA, reverse transcribed from extracted RNA, that served as the sequencing template. Profiling relied on immunoSEQ multiplex PCR, and the TCRdb table lists in-frame clones only, not all of them. The sample shows around 110,000 clones, 84% of them seen only once. Findings and limits, study-wide: Scalp samples also contribute reads from the resident alphabeta T cells found in normal skin.

This clonotype originated in a human donor with alopecia areata. Here the sequenced sample was CD8+ T cells sorted from blood, taken at week 24, from a patient treated with tofacitinib. The genes are TRBV11-2 and TRBJ2-3, with D hard to call. The CDR3 coding sequence is TGTGCCAGCAGCTTACAAGCAACAGATACGCAGTATTTT. It is translated as CASSLQATDTQYF.